This entry is about one T cell receptor beta chain. This sample was taken from a study of blood T cell repertoires in COVID-19. Overall study: Donors in the United States, Italy and Spain gave samples during acute or convalescent COVID-19. T cells, B-cell-depleted T cells, or PBMCs provided the cDNA or gDNA that served as material.

Original methodology: Estimation of nucleated cell counts was performed using reference gene primer amplification. Profiling relied on immunoSEQ multiplex PCR, and the TCRdb table lists in-frame clones only, not all of them. The D gene and trimming were derived from the DNA, and the V and J assignments and clone size from that table. The table shows around 310,000 clones, with around 90% occurring only once. The V end lost 7 bases, the J end lost 2 bases, and 17 bases lay between the germline ends. Germline CDR1 reads SGHTA; CDR2 reads FQGNSA. The CDR3 length is 15 residues. Patients at the Seattle site were enrolled during active infection and followed longitudinally.

This TCR was sampled from a woman between 35 and 50 years old with COVID-19, enrolled during active disease. The chain uses TRBV7-2 and TRBJ1-2; a possible D gene is TRBD1 (5 bases). The sequencing input was peripheral blood. In nucleotides, the CDR3 is TGTGCCAGCACCTTTGGGGGACGGGGGAACTATGGCTACACCTTC. Amino acids: CASTFGGRGNYGYTF.